This entry lists 12 T cell receptor beta chains sequenced from one sample in a study of T cell repertoires in cytomegalovirus infection. TCRdb redid the calling of the reads with MiXCR, one entry per CDR3 protein. The sample lists about 490,000 distinct CDR3 sequences; less than 30% were seen once. Specimen: PBMCs. The receptors derive from a human donor in good health (CMV status not recorded). Some clones in this sample may be carry-over from other donors' samples.

V is TRBV20-1 and J is TRBJ2-3, with TRBD2 matching over 8 bases. Per germline, CDR1 DFQATT and CDR2 SNEGSKA (reference sequence). The ends lost 5 bases at V and 10 bases at J; junction bases unmatched: 14. This CDR3 contains 14 residues. The CDR3, as DNA: TGCAGTGCTGCTCAAGTAGCGGGGATCTCCCCGCAGTATTTT. Translating it yields CSAAQVAGISPQYF.

This clonotype turned up a few times. The chain carries TRBV18 and TRBJ1-1, with 8 nucleotides matching TRBD1. Per germline, CDR1 KGHSH and CDR2 LQKENI. The ends lost 8 bases at V and 4 bases at J; junction bases unmatched: 12. The CDR3 is 15 amino acids. The CDR3 spells CASQGQASMSTEAFF. CDR3 sequence (DNA): TGTGCCAGCCAGGGACAGGCTAGTATGAGCACTGAAGCTTTCTTT.

This clonotype was picked up a small number of times. This chain links TRBV28 with TRBJ2-5; no firm D call. The V gene's germline CDR1 is MDHEN and CDR2 SYDVKM. The CDR3 spans 15 residues. The ends were cut back, 3 bases at V and 5 bases at J, with 16 bases in the middle. The CDR3 nucleotides are TGTGCCAGCAGTTTTCAGTTGGGCGTAGGGGAGACCCAGTACTTC. This sequence encodes CASSFQLGVGETQYF.

This clonotype showed up just a few times. This sequence joins TRBV28 and TRBJ1-5; TRBD1 agrees at 8 bases. The CDR3 loop spans 13 amino acids. J gave up 6 bases and V 10 bases, and 8 bases lay outside the gene matches. Germline V gene lookup returns CDR1 MDHEN and CDR2 SYDVKM. CDR3 sequence (DNA): TGTGCCATCGGCACAGGGGGAATTCAGCCCCAGCATTTT. Amino acid sequence: CAIGTGGIQPQHF.

This clonotype has a handful of counts. The chain carries TRBV27 and TRBJ1-2; D perhaps matches TRBD1 (5 bases). The V end was cut by 0 bases, the J end by 0 bases, with 8 bases between. Germline loops: CDR1 MNHEY, CDR2 SMNVEV (reference sequence). The CDR3 extends over 15 amino acids. CDR3 protein: CASSLSPGSNYGYTF. In nucleotides, the CDR3 is TGTGCCAGCAGTTTATCCCCAGGGTCTAACTATGGCTACACCTTC.

This clonotype was found a few times. CDR3 sequence: CASNDGGRSKNIQYF. CDR3 sequence (DNA): TGTGCCAGCAATGACGGGGGACGGTCCAAAAACATTCAGTACTTC. The gene calls are TRBV28 and TRBJ2-4, with D maybe TRBD2 (6 bases). The germline V and J ends were trimmed by 7 bases and 2 bases, with 15 bases remaining between them. This CDR3 has 15 residues. CDR1 is MDHEN and CDR2 is SYDVKM in the germline V gene. Full variable domain (outside the CDR3, taken from reference TRBV28 and TRBJ2-4): DVKVTQSSRYLVKRTGEKVFLECVQDMDHENMFWYRQDPGLGLRLIYFSYDVKMKEKGDIPEGYSVSREKKERFSLILESASTNQTSMYLCASNDGGRSKNIQYFGAGTRLSVL.

The CDR3 bases are TGTGCCAGCAGTTACGCGGGCGAGCAGTACGTC. Translated: CASSYAGEQYV. The genes are TRBV6-2 or TRBV6-3 and TRBJ2-7; D is possibly TRBD2 (5 bases). Trimming pared 2 bases from V and 6 bases from J, leaving 5 bases between. The CDR3 runs to 11 residues. Germline-derived CDR1 and CDR2 are MNHEY and SVGEGT.

This chain joins TRBV19 and TRBJ2-5; the match to TRBD1 covers 7 bases. This CDR3 comprises 17 residues. V shed 5 bases and J 8 bases; nucleotides not matched to a gene: 20. Germline V gene sequence: CDR1 LNHDA, CDR2 SQIVND (reference sequence). CDR3 amino acids: CASSLRATQGTRDTQYF. CDR3 coding DNA: TGTGCCAGTAGTCTCCGAGCTACACAGGGGACAAGAGATACCCAGTACTTC.

The rearrangement joins TRBV6-2 or TRBV6-3 to TRBJ2-2, with D perhaps TRBD1 or TRBD2 (5 bases each). The germline CDR1 and CDR2 sequences are MNHEY and SVGEGT. The V gene lost 5 bases and the J gene lost 0 bases, with 7 bases spanning the gap. The CDR3 is made up of 14 amino acids. The CDR3 loop is CASSRGSNTGELFF. CDR3 nucleotides: TGTGCCAGCAGTCGGGGCTCGAACACCGGGGAGCTGTTTTTT.

This clonotype was detected only once. This chain links TRBV14 with TRBJ1-3; D gene uncertain. This CDR3 has 16 residues. CDR1 is SGHDN, CDR2 FVKESK, per germline. Trimming cost V 0 bases and J 0 bases, with 9 bases left between them. The CDR3 DNA reads TGTGCCAGCAGCCAAGAAGTCTTTAGCTCTGGAAACACCATATATTTT. It specifies CASSQEVFSSGNTIYF.

This clonotype was observed at least ten times. The chain carries TRBV6-6 and TRBJ1-4; no firm D call. CDR1 and CDR2 (germline): MNHNY, SVGAGI (reference sequence). The CDR3 runs 11 residues. The V end was cut by 8 bases, the J end by 8 bases, with 9 bases between. The CDR3 protein is CASSNQEKLFF. CDR3 coding DNA: TGTGCCAGCTCCAATCAGGAAAAACTGTTTTTT.

The chain has TRBV12-3 or TRBV12-4 and TRBJ2-7; D is unclear. The CDR3 covers 12 residues. V was pared by 6 bases and J by 3 bases, with 9 bases between. This chain's CDR3 is CASRLSSYEQYF. The CDR3 DNA is TGTGCCAGCAGGCTCTCTAGCTACGAGCAGTACTTC.